These 7 T cell receptor beta chains originate from one sample sequenced in a study of T cells in Graves' hyperthyroidism and ophthalmopathy. Regions amplified from RNA transcripts were the TCR beta CDR3 regions. Initially, a first-round RT-PCR of the TCR CDR3 employed the HTBI primer set. Each CDR3 protein is one row after TCRdb ran MiXCR on the multiplex PCR reads. The sample carries about 590,000 distinct CDR3 sequences, more than 15% recorded once. Material: blood. The receptors stem from a young woman with Graves' hyperthyroidism.

The V and J genes are TRBV18 and TRBJ1-1; TRBD1 matches 8 bases. Germline V gene sequence: CDR1 KGHSH, CDR2 LQKENI. J gave up 5 bases and V 3 bases, and 8 bases lay outside the gene matches. The CDR3 length is 15 residues. This chain's CDR3 is CASSPKVQGGTEAFF. CDR3 DNA sequence: TGTGCCAGCTCACCGAAGGTACAGGGGGGAACTGAAGCTTTCTTT.

In this sample, this clonotype turned up many times. This chain joins TRBV18 and TRBJ2-1, with TRBD2 matching over 8 bases. The CDR3 consists of 14 residues. The V gene's germline CDR1 is KGHSH and CDR2 LQKENI. The V gene end was trimmed by 3 bases and the J gene end by 3 bases; junction bases not matched to a gene: 1. The CDR3 loop reads CASSPTSDYNEQFF. Here the CDR3 DNA reads TGTGCCAGCTCACCGACTAGCGACTACAATGAGCAGTTCTTC.

This clonotype was recorded a few times. This sequence joins TRBV10-1 and TRBJ2-4, with TRBD1 identical over 8 bases. The CDR3 totals 13 residues. J lost 10 bases, V lost 2 bases, and 4 bases had no gene match. The germline V gene encodes CDR1 WNHNN and CDR2 SYGVQD (reference sequence). CDR3 nucleotide sequence: TGCGCCAGCAGTGAGGTGACAGGGGCGATTCAGTACTTC. It yields the protein CASSEVTGAIQYF.

This clonotype was found many times. This chain links TRBV20-1 with TRBJ1-2, with a tentative D call TRBD1 (5 bases). This CDR3 is built from 14 residues. V was cut by 2 bases and J by 4 bases, with 14 bases left in between. The germline gives CDR1 DFQATT, CDR2 SNEGSKA (reference sequence). As DNA, the CDR3 is TGCAGTGCTAGAAGCCCTGGGACCATCTATGGCTACACCTTC. It encodes CSARSPGTIYGYTF.

This clonotype was recorded many times. V is TRBV11-2 and J is TRBJ2-7; tentative D call: TRBD2 (6 bases). The CDR3 is made up of 15 amino acids. Trimming stripped 3 bases from V and 2 bases from J, with 14 bases between. Germline V gene sequence: CDR1 SGHAT, CDR2 FQNNGV. The CDR3: CASSFTRDFPYEQYF. For the CDR3, the DNA is TGTGCCAGCAGCTTTACCCGGGACTTTCCCTACGAGCAGTACTTC. The entire variable domain, with the rest obtained from reference TRBV11-2 and TRBJ2-7, is as follows: EAGVAQSPRYKIIEKRQSVAFWCNPISGHATLYWYQQILGQGPKLLIQFQNNGVVDDSQLPKDRFSAERLKGVDSTLKIQPAKLEDSAVYLCASSFTRDFPYEQYFGPGTRLTVT.

A few counts support this clonotype. V gene TRBV29-1 combines with J gene TRBJ2-7; D call uncertain. Germline assignment: CDR1 SQVTM and CDR2 ANQGSEA. Trimming took 6 bases from V and 5 from J, leaving 14 bases between them. The CDR3 is made up of 12 amino acids. As DNA, the CDR3 is TGCAGCGTAGCTCAAAATGGCAACGAGCAGTACTTC. It is translated as CSVAQNGNEQYF.

Many counts were recorded for this clonotype. V usage is TRBV6-5 and J usage is TRBJ2-7; 9 nucleotides align to TRBD1. Germline CDR1 reads MNHEY; CDR2 reads SVGAGI. V lost 2 bases to trimming and J lost 0 bases; unmatched junction nucleotides: 5. CDR3 length: 16 residues. Here the CDR3 reads CASSYLGTGNSYEQYF. The CDR3, as DNA: TGTGCCAGCAGTTACCTTGGGACAGGGAACTCCTACGAGCAGTACTTC.